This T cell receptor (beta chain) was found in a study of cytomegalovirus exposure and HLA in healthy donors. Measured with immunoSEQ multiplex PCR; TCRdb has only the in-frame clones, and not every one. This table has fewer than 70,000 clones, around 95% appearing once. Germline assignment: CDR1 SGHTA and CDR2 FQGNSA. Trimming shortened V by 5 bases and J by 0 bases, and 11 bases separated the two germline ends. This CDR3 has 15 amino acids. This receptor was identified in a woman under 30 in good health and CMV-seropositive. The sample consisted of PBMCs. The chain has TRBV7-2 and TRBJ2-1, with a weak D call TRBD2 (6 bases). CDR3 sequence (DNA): TGTGCCAGCAGCCAAGGCGGGGCCTCCTACAATGAGCAGTTCTTC. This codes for CASSQGGASYNEQFF.